This TCR beta chain derives from a study of OX40 agonist ivuxolimab in advanced cancers. Study information: The mean age was approximately 60 years, ranging from about 23 to 85, with 80% to 85% of participants male. Study outcomes and limitations: CD4+ T cells averaged fewer expanded clones than CD8+ T cells. Dosing at 0.1 to 3.0 mg/kg was accompanied by clonal expansion of CD4+ and CD8+ blood T cells by week 6.

This clone appeared a single time. What it binds is unknown. The table came from immunoSEQ multiplex PCR; TCRdb's copy has only in-frame clones and leaves some out. The table has 100,000 or so clones, 90% seen once; the top ten hold under 0.4%. The ends lost 3 bases at V and 10 bases at J; junction bases unmatched: 3. The germline V gene has CDR1 DFQATT and CDR2 SNEGSKA (reference sequence). CDR3 length: 11 residues. This TCR came from an adult with an advanced solid tumor such as melanoma, head and neck, liver or kidney cancer. The chain carries TRBV20-1 and TRBJ2-1; TRBD2 aligns across 7 bases. Sequencing used CD4+ or CD8+ T cells sorted from blood, obtained in a trial of the OX40 agonist ivuxolimab. This CDR3 reads CSASPLAEQFF. The CDR3 DNA reads TGCAGTGCTAGTCCACTAGCGGAGCAGTTCTTC.